The next 9 T cell receptor beta chains were all read from a single sample in a study of quantifying T cell responses using KT2 cells. Study-wide context: Reverse transcription used primers in the TCR alpha and beta constant regions.

A single-stranded UMI oligo with SP2 sequence was ligated to cDNA 3' ends. First-round PCR used approximately 4 cycles and beta primers RC1.1 and RC1.2 covering TRBC1 and TRBC2. A single record per CDR3 protein comes from TCRdb applying MiXCR to the UMI-ligation and nested PCR reads. This sample has under 35,000 distinct CDR3 sequences, with 6% to 8% found just once. Sequencing input: PBMCs spiked with cells of the T cell clone KT2. The receptors originated from a human donor.

This clonotype was seen at least ten times. The chain couples TRBV16 to TRBJ2-1; D might be TRBD1 (5 bases). The CDR3 contains 13 residues. The germline V gene encodes CDR1 KGHSY and CDR2 FQNENV. V dropped 4 bases and J dropped 9 bases, with 13 bases sitting between them. The CDR3 nucleotides read TGTGCCAGCAGCCCCCTCTACCAGGGTGAGCAGTTCTTC. Translated: CASSPLYQGEQFF.

This clonotype was observed a few times. This rearrangement joins TRBV7-2 to TRBJ2-3; no clear D gene. The CDR3 covers 16 residues. Trimming removed 0 bases at V and 11 bases at J, with 21 bases between. Looked up from germline, CDR1 is SGHTA and CDR2 is FQGNSA. The CDR3 sequence: CASSLALATRPQEQYF. The CDR3 nucleotides read TGTGCCAGCAGCTTAGCGCTGGCTACCAGACCCCAGGAGCAGTATTTT. Looking up the rest from reference TRBV7-2 and TRBJ2-3 gives the full variable domain: GAGVSQSPSNKVTEKGKDVELRCDPISGHTALYWYRQSLGQGLEFLIYFQGNSAPDKSGLPSDRFSAERTGGSVSTLTIQRTQQEDSAVYLCASSLALATRPQEQYFGPGTRLTVL.

This clonotype was counted at least ten times. CDR3 protein: CASSEGGTGTDTQYF. In DNA, the CDR3 is TGTGCCAGCAGTGAGGGAGGGACAGGTACAGATACGCAGTATTTT. The chain recombines TRBV6-1 with TRBJ2-3; TRBD1 might be the D (8 bases). V was shortened by 3 bases and J by 3 bases, with 13 bases between the two germline ends. Germline V gene lookup returns CDR1 MNHNS and CDR2 SASEGT. This CDR3 region has 15 residues.

This clonotype showed up many times. The V gene is TRBV11-2, the J gene TRBJ2-3; D unresolved. The germline gives CDR1 SGHAT, CDR2 FQNNGV. The CDR3 totals 13 residues. Deletions cut 5 bases from V and 0 bases from J, with 6 bases between. DNA for the CDR3: TGTGCCAGCAGCCGGTCCAGCACAGATACGCAGTATTTT. Translated, it gives CASSRSSTDTQYF. The variable domain in full, with the rest retrieved from reference TRBV11-2 and TRBJ2-3, is EAGVAQSPRYKIIEKRQSVAFWCNPISGHATLYWYQQILGQGPKLLIQFQNNGVVDDSQLPKDRFSAERLKGVDSTLKIQPAKLEDSAVYLCASSRSSTDTQYFGPGTRLTVL.

The table lists this clonotype with a few counts. V and J are TRBV7-8 and TRBJ2-4; D is possibly TRBD1 (5 bases). The CDR3 runs to 14 residues. The germline V and J ends were trimmed by 5 bases and 1 base, with 9 bases remaining between them. In germline, CDR1 is SGHVS, CDR2 FQNEAQ. The DNA for the CDR3 is TGTGCCAGCAGCCATCGACAGGCCAAAAACATTCAGTACTTC. Amino acids: CASSHRQAKNIQYF. The complete variable domain, with remaining parts taken from reference TRBV7-8 and TRBJ2-4, reads GAGVSQSPRYKVAKRGQDVALRCDPISGHVSLFWYQQALGQGPEFLTYFQNEAQLDKSGLPSDRFFAERPEGSVSTLKIQRTQQEDSAVYLCASSHRQAKNIQYFGAGTRLSVL.

In this sample, this clonotype turned up many times. The chain links TRBV7-6 to TRBJ2-7; possible D gene TRBD1, 5 bases. Trimming shortened V by 1 base and J by 2 bases, and 9 bases separated the two germline ends. This CDR3 region has 14 residues. The germline CDR1 and CDR2 sequences are SGHVS and FNYEAQ. This CDR3 is CASSLGTGAYEQYF. The CDR3 nucleotides are TGTGCCAGCAGCTTAGGAACAGGAGCCTACGAGCAGTACTTC. The whole variable domain, filled in from reference TRBV7-6 and TRBJ2-7, reads GAGVSQSPRYKVTKRGQDVALRCDPISGHVSLYWYRQALGQGPEFLTYFNYEAQQDKSGLPNDRFSAERPEGSISTLTIQRTEQRDSAMYRCASSLGTGAYEQYFGPGTRLTVT.

This clonotype was observed many times. The gene calls are TRBV2 and TRBJ2-1; 8 bases map to TRBD2. The J segment lost 14 bases and the V segment lost 4 bases, leaving 4 bases of the junction unmatched. The germline gives CDR1 SNHLY, CDR2 FYNNEI. CDR3 length equals 11 residues. The CDR3 nucleotides are TGTGCCAGCAGTGGGGGACTAGGGAAGTTCTTC. It translates to CASSGGLGKFF.

This clonotype was counted ten times or more. The CDR3 loop is CSATGRQETQYF. CDR3 in DNA: TGCAGTGCCACGGGGAGGCAAGAGACCCAGTACTTC. J is TRBJ2-5 and V is TRBV20-1; a weak D match, TRBD2 (6 bases). Per the germline V gene, CDR1 is DFQATT and CDR2 is SNEGSKA (reference sequence). CDR3 length: 12 amino acids. V dropped 6 bases and J dropped 2 bases, with 10 bases sitting between them.

This clonotype was counted ten times or more. The chain joins TRBV4-2 to TRBJ1-4, with D possibly matching TRBD1 (6 bases). The germline V gene has CDR1 LGHNA and CDR2 YNFKEQ. V was clipped by 3 bases and J by 12 bases, with 14 bases between them. The CDR3 consists of 13 residues. The CDR3 spells CASSHKPGHQLFF. In DNA, the CDR3 is TGTGCCAGCAGCCACAAACCGGGACACCAACTGTTTTTT.